This entry describes one T cell receptor (beta chain). Trimming shortened V by 4 bases and J by 8 bases, and 18 bases separated the two germline ends. This CDR3 spans 15 amino acids. The germline V gene has CDR1 GTSNPN and CDR2 SVGIG (reference sequence). The record originates from a study of T-cell memory formation after mild COVID-19. Libraries for TCRalpha and TCRbeta carried sample barcodes and unique molecular identifiers via 5'RACE. TCRdb ran MiXCR on the 5' RACE reads and lists one entry per CDR3 protein. Of hundreds of thousands of distinct CDR3 sequences listed, about 22% are singletons. The chain couples TRBV30 to TRBJ1-6; TRBD1 might be the D (6 bases). The sequencing sample was made of PBMCs or a T cell subset sorted from them (not recorded which). The receptor was isolated from an adult woman who had mild COVID-19 (a few samples of this study predate the infection). Cell type and time point are not known. CDR3 protein: CAWTPRTDIYSPLHF. In nucleotides, the CDR3 is TGTGCCTGGACCCCTAGGACAGATATATATTCACCCCTCCACTTT.